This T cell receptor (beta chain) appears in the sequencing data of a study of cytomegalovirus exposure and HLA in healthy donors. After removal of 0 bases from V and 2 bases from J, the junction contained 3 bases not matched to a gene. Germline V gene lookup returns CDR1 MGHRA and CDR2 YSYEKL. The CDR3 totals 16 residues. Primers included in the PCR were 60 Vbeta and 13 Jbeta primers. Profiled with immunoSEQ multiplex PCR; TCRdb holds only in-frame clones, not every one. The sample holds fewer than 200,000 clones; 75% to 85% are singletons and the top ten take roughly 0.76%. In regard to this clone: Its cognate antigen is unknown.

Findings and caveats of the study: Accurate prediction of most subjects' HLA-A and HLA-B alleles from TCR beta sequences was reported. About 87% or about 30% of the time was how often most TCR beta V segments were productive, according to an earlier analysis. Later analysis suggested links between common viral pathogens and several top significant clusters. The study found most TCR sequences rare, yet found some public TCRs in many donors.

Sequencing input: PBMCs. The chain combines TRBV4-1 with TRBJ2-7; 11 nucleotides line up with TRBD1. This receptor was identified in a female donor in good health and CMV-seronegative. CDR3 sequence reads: CASSQDPGQGAYEQYF. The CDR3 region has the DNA TGCGCCAGCAGCCAAGATCCGGGACAGGGGGCCTACGAGCAGTACTTC.